Listed below are T cell receptor beta chains from one sample, sequenced in a study of lymphopenia after photon versus proton radiotherapy. TCRdb's table, derived via immunoSEQ multiplex PCR, lists solely in-frame clones and lacks some. The table has tens of thousands of clones, around four fifths seen once. Material: peripheral blood, obtained from a patient treated with proton-based radiotherapy. The receptors originated from a woman between 70 and 85 years old with pancreatic cancer. The CDR3 runs from the conserved cysteine through the conserved F or W. Each record gives: D gene, clone size, V gene, J gene, CDR3 protein, CDR3 DNA. D genes are given only for firm matches. Some rows have no size entry. The others give once, few or many, or a class for an expanded clone.

TRBD2	NA	TRBV11-3	TRBJ2-5	CASSEGTSGSWGTQYF	TGTGCCAGCAGCGAAGGGACTAGCGGGAGCTGGGGGACCCAGTACTTC
TRBD2	few	TRBV10-3	TRBJ2-3	CAIGRGREEREYTDTQYF	TGTGCCATCGGCCGGGGTAGGGAGGAGCGGGAGTACACAGATACGCAGTATTTT
NA	NA	TRBV9	TRBJ1-2	CASSVTGVPGYTF	TGTGCCAGCAGCGTAACGGGGGTTCCTGGCTACACCTTC
NA	NA	TRBV7-9	TRBJ2-1	CASSFPGQQSGTSPNEQFF	TGTGCCAGCAGCTTTCCGGGACAGCAGTCCGGGACTAGTCCAAATGAGCAGTTCTTC
TRBD1	NA	TRBV7-9	TRBJ1-2	CASSYAGTASNYGYTF	TGTGCCAGCAGCTATGCCGGGACAGCCTCTAACTATGGCTACACCTTC
TRBD1	NA	TRBV2	TRBJ1-1	CASSRDRNTEAFF	TGTGCCAGCAGTCGGGACAGAAACACTGAAGCTTTCTTT
NA	few	TRBV7-9	TRBJ1-5	CASSLAGLNNQPQHF	TGTGCCAGCAGCTTAGCTGGGCTAAACAATCAGCCCCAGCATTTT
TRBD2	NA	TRBV10-3	TRBJ2-4	CAISTGEGWDIQYF	TGTGCCATCAGTACGGGGGAGGGATGGGACATTCAGTACTTC
NA	few	TRBV6-5	TRBJ1-6	CATQAITLDSPLHF	TGTGCCACCCAAGCCATTACCTTGGATTCACCCCTCCACTTT
NA	NA	TRBV7-7	TRBJ2-1	CASSSLLSSYNEQFF	TGTGCTAGCAGCTCCCTTCTAAGCTCCTACAATGAGCAGTTCTTC
TRBD1	NA	TRBV12-5	TRBJ2-1	CASGRQGRDEQFF	TGTGCTAGTGGTCGACAGGGTAGGGATGAGCAGTTCTTC
TRBD2	NA	TRBV13	TRBJ2-1	CASSLRRGAISGSSYNEQFF	TGTGCCAGCAGCTTAAGGCGGGGGGCGATTAGCGGGAGTTCCTACAATGAGCAGTTCTTC